This record covers a single T cell receptor beta chain. What it binds is not known. Since the CDR3 does not end with the conserved phenylalanine or tryptophan, this likely comes from a read error. The sample is drawn from a study of tumor-infiltrating lymphocytes in primary liver carcinoma. Production of TCR beta cDNA used 500 ng total RNA together with a constant-region primer. Slightly modified ARM-PCR served as the procedure for the TCR beta libraries. These libraries came from three rounds of nested multiplex PCR. It was with TRBV1-TRBV30 forward primers and a C-beta reverse primer that the first two PCR rounds were run, at roughly 10 cycles each. A single record per CDR3 protein comes from TCRdb applying MiXCR to the multiplex PCR reads. This table holds more than 45,000 distinct CDR3 sequences, 70% to 80% found once. Taking about 18-30 mg of unsorted bulk tissue, the authors co-extracted RNA and DNA. The study enrolled treatment-naive patients with chronic HBV infection. Each individual tumor supplied samples from five separate regions.

Study results and caveats: Representation across all five tumor regions was limited to only about 7.5-25% of top clones. Lower overlap was observed for tumor-adjacent and tumor-blood pairs relative to tumor region pairs.

Germline-derived CDR1 and CDR2 are MNHNY and SVGAGI (reference sequence). CDR3 length equals 16 residues. The V gene lost 5 bases and the J gene lost 1 base, with 15 bases spanning the gap. The source is a man between 40 and 49 years old with primary liver carcinoma and hepatitis B virus infection. This chain links TRBV6-6 with TRBJ1-5; D not certain. Sequencing input: liver tumor tissue from sampling region 3. Subset meaning: tumor region T3, left-lateral pole. As DNA, the CDR3 is TGTGCCAGCAGTCACCGAGTAGAGTACAGCAATCAGCCCCAGCATCTT. Its protein is CASSHRVEYSNQPQHL.